These T cell receptor beta chains were read from a single sample in a study of OX40 agonist ivuxolimab in advanced cancers. Measured with immunoSEQ multiplex PCR; TCRdb has only the in-frame clones, and not every one. Among 72,000 or so clones listed, about four fifths were seen once. The input for sequencing was CD4+ or CD8+ T cells sorted from blood, taken in a trial of the OX40 agonist ivuxolimab. The receptors here all came from an adult with an advanced solid tumor such as melanoma, head and neck, liver or kidney cancer. Each CDR3 is given with its conserved first and last residue. D genes are given only for firm matches. Clone size is given for some rows only: seen once, a few or many times, or a class if the clone is expanded.

TRBJ1-6,once,TRBV27,15,TRBD1,CAIDGQGDVGSPLHF,TGTGCCATCGACGGACAGGGGGACGTCGGATCACCCCTCCACTTT
TRBJ1-2,NA,TRBV4-1,18,TRBD1,CASSHYKRDSLTNYGYTF,TGCGCCAGCAGCCACTATAAACGGGACAGCCTCACTAACTATGGCTACACCTTC
TRBJ2-5,once,TRBV5-6,14,NA,CASRRRLVGETQYF,TGTGCCAGCAGACGGAGACTAGTGGGAGAGACCCAGTACTTC
TRBJ2-1,once,TRBV2,12,TRBD2,CASRGSSGRKFF,TGTGCCAGCAGAGGATCTAGCGGGAGGAAGTTCTTC
TRBJ1-2,NA,TRBV5-4,15,NA,CASSFRTESVNGYTF,TGTGCCAGCAGCTTCCGGACAGAATCGGTTAATGGCTACACCTTC
TRBJ2-2,NA,TRBV6-5,13,TRBD2,CASRAGSTGELFF,TGTGCCAGCCGAGCGGGGTCCACCGGGGAGCTGTTTTTT
TRBJ2-3,NA,TRBV6-1,15,TRBD1,CASSRQGALTDTQYF,TGTGCCAGCAGTAGACAGGGGGCTTTAACAGATACGCAGTATTTT
TRBJ1-1,NA,TRBV5-1,14,NA,CASRVSGAYTEAFF,TGCGCCAGCAGAGTGTCAGGGGCGTACACTGAAGCTTTCTTT
TRBJ2-3,NA,TRBV12-5,16,TRBD2,CASGLGLAGDTDTQYF,TGTGCTAGTGGTTTGGGGCTAGCGGGAGATACAGATACGCAGTATTTT
TRBJ2-1,NA,TRBV7-9,15,NA,CASSLRGDYHNEQFF,TGTGCCAGCAGCTTAAGGGGGGACTACCACAATGAGCAGTTCTTC
TRBJ1-2,NA,TRBV28,15,NA,CASRGGSGATGGYTF,TGTGCCAGCAGGGGCGGCTCAGGGGCTACCGGTGGCTACACCTTC
TRBJ2-1,NA,TRBV28,11,TRBD1,CASSLRGQQFF,TGTGCCAGCAGTTTAAGGGGGCAGCAGTTCTTC
TRBJ1-1,NA,TRBV20-1,11,NA,CSAPTVSEAFF,TGCAGTGCGCCGACTGTAAGTGAAGCTTTCTTT
TRBJ1-1,NA,TRBV19,14,NA,CASSIQRTRTEAFF,TGTGCCAGTAGTATTCAAAGGACTAGGACTGAAGCTTTCTTT
TRBJ1-3,NA,TRBV28,14,TRBD1,CASGGQGSGNTIYF,TGTGCCAGCGGGGGACAGGGATCTGGAAACACCATATATTTT
TRBJ2-5,NA,TRBV19,16,NA,CASSIGQENIQETQYF,TGTGCCAGTAGTATAGGACAGGAGAACATCCAAGAGACCCAGTACTTC
TRBJ2-2,NA,TRBV5-1,13,NA,CASSFGLTGELFF,TGCGCCAGCAGCTTCGGGCTGACCGGGGAGCTGTTTTTT
TRBJ1-5,NA,TRBV6-6,15,TRBD1,CASSYRGQGGQPQHF,TGTGCCAGCAGTTACCGAGGACAGGGAGGCCAGCCCCAGCATTTT
TRBJ1-6,NA,TRBV6-5,15,NA,CASSPYFRDNSPLHF,TGTGCCAGCAGCCCATACTTCAGGGATAATTCACCCCTCCACTTT
TRBJ1-3,NA,TRBV18,15,NA,CASSPPDSWGNTIYF,TGTGCCAGCTCACCACCCGACAGTTGGGGAAACACCATATATTTT
TRBJ1-1,NA,TRBV18,15,NA,CASSFRNPSSSEAFF,TGTGCCAGCTCATTCCGCAACCCATCCTCCAGTGAAGCTTTCTTT
TRBJ1-3,once,TRBV9,13,NA,CASSPRSGNTIYF,TGTGCCAGCAGCCCTCGGAGCGGAAACACCATATATTTT
TRBJ1-5,NA,TRBV7-2,15,NA,CASSPGRNSNQPQHF,TGTGCCAGCAGCCCGGGACGGAATAGCAATCAGCCCCAGCATTTT
TRBJ1-1,NA,TRBV28,13,NA,CASRPDALDEAFF,TGTGCCAGCAGACCCGACGCGCTGGATGAAGCTTTCTTT
TRBJ1-4,NA,TRBV7-7,16,NA,CASSRGWGGTNEKLFF,TGTGCCAGCAGCCGCGGGTGGGGGGGAACTAATGAAAAACTGTTTTTT
TRBJ2-3,NA,TRBV6-1,14,NA,CASSDRFHGNTQYF,TGTGCCAGCAGTGATAGGTTCCACGGAAATACGCAGTATTTT
TRBJ2-2,NA,TRBV9,17,NA,CASSPQVGTPQHGELFF,TGTGCCAGCAGCCCACAAGTTGGGACACCCCAACACGGGGAGCTGTTTTTT
TRBJ2-5,NA,TRBV11-1,12,NA,CATGVLQETQYF,TGTGCCACTGGGGTTCTCCAAGAGACCCAGTACTTC
TRBJ2-5,NA,TRBV5-6,14,NA,CASSLVPGVETQYF,TGTGCCAGCAGCTTGGTACCAGGGGTAGAGACCCAGTACTTC
TRBJ2-1,NA,TRBV28,16,NA,CASSLLEGGRINEQFF,TGTGCCAGCAGCCTCCTGGAGGGGGGGCGTATAAATGAGCAGTTCTTC
TRBJ2-6,NA,TRBV6-4,15,NA,CASSDSSSGANVLTF,TGTGCCAGCAGTGACTCAAGCTCTGGGGCCAACGTCCTGACTTTC
TRBJ1-2,NA,TRBV6-5,15,NA,CASSYSVRGWDGYTF,TGTGCCAGCAGTTACTCTGTGAGGGGTTGGGATGGCTACACCTTC
TRBJ2-7,NA,TRBV28,13,NA,CASSGPHFYEQYF,TGTGCCAGCAGTGGGCCCCACTTTTACGAGCAGTACTTC
TRBJ1-4,NA,TRBV4-1,14,NA,CASTKGWREEKLFF,TGCGCCAGCACCAAAGGGTGGAGGGAAGAAAAACTGTTTTTT
TRBJ2-1,NA,TRBV7-9,17,NA,CASSLEGSPSSYNEQFF,TGTGCCAGCAGCTTAGAAGGCAGCCCGAGCTCCTACAATGAGCAGTTCTTC
TRBJ1-5,NA,TRBV6-1,14,NA,CASSEGQGYQPQHF,TGTGCCAGCAGTGAAGGCCAAGGCTATCAGCCCCAGCATTTT
TRBJ1-1,NA,TRBV11-3,12,NA,CASSSLAGTMFF,TGTGCCAGCAGCTCCCTTGCTGGGACGATGTTCTTT
TRBJ1-5,NA,TRBV18,15,NA,CASSPNTPPNGPQHF,TGTGCCAGCTCACCAAATACCCCCCCAAACGGGCCCCAGCATTTT
TRBJ2-5,NA,TRBV10-3,13,NA,CAISTVSQETQYF,TGTGCCATCAGTACGGTCAGTCAAGAGACCCAGTACTTC
TRBJ2-3,NA,TRBV5-1,14,NA,CASSPDRGMDTQYF,TGCGCCAGCAGCCCGGACCGAGGGATGGATACGCAGTATTTT
TRBJ1-2,NA,TRBV11-2,14,TRBD1,CASSSFRGAYGYTF,TGTGCCAGCAGCTCCTTCAGGGGGGCCTATGGCTACACCTTC
TRBJ2-7,NA,TRBV28,13,NA,CASSPTDNYEQYF,TGTGCCAGCAGCCCGACGGACAACTACGAGCAGTACTTC
TRBJ1-2,NA,TRBV9,14,NA,CASSPTGTAYDYTF,TGTGCCAGCAGCCCAACCGGGACGGCCTATGACTACACCTTC
TRBJ2-1,few,TRBV19,15,NA,CASSQGRDNRNEQFF,TGTGCCAGCTCCCAGGGCAGGGACAATCGTAATGAGCAGTTCTTC
TRBJ2-2,NA,TRBV27,14,NA,CASSSGLGAGELFF,TGTGCCAGCAGCTCCGGTTTGGGTGCCGGGGAGCTGTTTTTT
TRBJ2-3,NA,TRBV5-1,15,NA,CASSLAGRLTDTQYF,TGCGCCAGCAGCTTAGCGGGCCGCCTCACAGATACGCAGTATTTT
TRBJ1-1,NA,TRBV28,15,TRBD1,CASSTPGQGITEAFF,TGTGCCAGCTCTACGCCGGGACAGGGGATCACTGAAGCTTTCTTT
TRBJ1-1,NA,TRBV28,14,TRBD1,CASSFGQAIFEAFF,TGTGCCAGCAGTTTTGGACAGGCGATCTTTGAAGCTTTCTTT
TRBJ1-1,NA,TRBV6-4,14,NA,CASSALDGSTEAFF,TGTGCCAGCAGTGCCTTAGACGGGAGCACTGAAGCTTTCTTT
TRBJ1-1,NA,TRBV6-4,13,NA,CASSSTGNTEAFF,TGTGCCAGCAGTTCCACAGGGAACACTGAAGCTTTCTTT
TRBJ2-2,NA,TRBV7-6,13,TRBD1,CASSPRQGGELFF,TGTGCCAGCAGCCCGCGACAGGGCGGGGAGCTGTTTTTT
TRBJ2-7,few,TRBV29-1,11,NA,CSALIVNEQYF,TGCAGCGCTCTTATTGTGAACGAGCAGTACTTC
TRBJ2-4,few,TRBV6-6,15,TRBD1,CASSTTGETKNIQYF,TGTGCCAGCAGTACGACAGGGGAAACCAAAAACATTCAGTACTTC
TRBJ1-1,few,TRBV7-3,13,TRBD1,CASSFGQDTEAFF,TGTGCCAGCAGTTTTGGACAGGACACTGAAGCTTTCTTT
TRBJ2-5,NA,TRBV18,17,TRBD2,CASSISASGGAGETQYF,TGTGCCAGCTCAATCTCCGCCAGCGGGGGGGCCGGAGAGACCCAGTACTTC
TRBJ1-1,NA,TRBV28,13,NA,CAIRLGGRTEAFF,TGTGCCATCAGGTTGGGGGGCCGGACTGAAGCTTTCTTT
TRBJ2-5,NA,TRBV28,19,TRBD1,CASSLLRWGLTGGGETQYF,TGTGCCAGCAGTTTATTGAGGTGGGGCCTGACAGGGGGAGGGGAGACCCAGTACTTC
TRBJ1-3,NA,TRBV28,16,NA,CASSAPGTRSGNTIYF,TGTGCCAGCAGTGCCCCAGGGACACGCTCTGGAAACACCATATATTTT
TRBJ2-5,NA,TRBV5-1,14,NA,CASTNLLGSETQYF,TGCGCCAGCACCAACCTGCTGGGGTCGGAGACCCAGTACTTC
TRBJ2-1,NA,TRBV10-3,14,NA,CAISEGPEFNEQFF,TGTGCCATCAGTGAAGGGCCGGAATTCAATGAGCAGTTCTTC